A selection of T cell receptor beta chains follows, all from one sample in a study of blood T cell repertoires in COVID-19. The table came from immunoSEQ multiplex PCR; TCRdb's copy has only in-frame clones and leaves some out. The table has 150,000 to 200,000 clones, about 88% seen once. Sequenced input: peripheral blood. These receptor sequences come from a woman at least 80 years old in a cohort sampled during active or convalescent COVID-19. Both conserved end residues are part of each CDR3. Some rows have no size entry. The others give once, few or many, or a class for an expanded clone.

TRBJ1-1,NA,TRBV5-1,CASSYGHNTEAFF
TRBJ1-1,NA,TRBV27,CASSLAGVGTEAFF
TRBJ2-1,once,TRBV4-1,CASSQGGPTYNEQFF
TRBJ2-3,few,TRBV5-4,CASSSGLAGDTQYF
TRBJ2-1,NA,TRBV4-1,CASSLSRLAGVNEQFF
TRBJ1-2,once,TRBV10-3,CAISESGTASLYGYTF
TRBJ2-5,once,TRBV2,CASSDSQGGETQYF
TRBJ1-4,once,TRBV19,CASTHRDIREEKLFF
TRBJ2-1,NA,TRBV7-9,CASSSDRGSYNEQFF
TRBJ2-7,NA,TRBV28,CASSFAGGYEQYF
TRBJ2-4,NA,TRBV7-2,CASRDLAGGGDIQYF
TRBJ1-1,NA,TRBV6-5,CASTRRQSREAFF
TRBJ2-7,NA,TRBV5-4,CASSYGPGLAGISYEQYF
TRBJ1-2,NA,TRBV5-4,CASSSPGQGSGSTF
TRBJ1-6,NA,TRBV20-1,CSASWQGSSYNSPLHF
TRBJ1-3,medium-sized,TRBV5-1,CASSPSGGNSGNTIYF
TRBJ1-6,NA,TRBV7-2,CASSLVLDRNSPLHF
TRBJ1-6,NA,TRBV9,CASSRDPPGSPLHF
TRBJ1-5,NA,TRBV6-2/TRBV6-3,CASSYEGAIGHQPQHF
TRBJ1-3,once,TRBV7-6,CASSFTGSGNTIYF
TRBJ2-7,NA,TRBV29-1,CSVELLGTGSGEQYF
TRBJ2-6,NA,TRBV6-4,CASSTGQGAGANVLTF
TRBJ2-3,NA,TRBV9,CASSVDPLYTDTQYF
TRBJ2-1,NA,TRBV13,CASSPPPSGGVDEQFF
TRBJ2-1,NA,TRBV6-2/TRBV6-3,CASSYRVNEQFF
TRBJ1-2,NA,TRBV10-3,CAISEGAGADQYGYTF
TRBJ2-5,once,TRBV11-3,CASSLRGTGQETQYF
TRBJ2-5,once,TRBV14,CASSQAGARETQYF
TRBJ2-3,NA,TRBV7-2,CASSLVGTATSTDTQYF
TRBJ1-6,once,TRBV9,CASSAQGNYNSPLHF
TRBJ2-7,NA,TRBV27,CGVRALGTSIYEQYF
TRBJ1-6,NA,TRBV5-5,CASSFTGANSPLHF
TRBJ1-6,NA,TRBV3-1/TRBV3-2,CASSSRGPSGDSPLHF
TRBJ2-7,NA,TRBV5-5,CASSPVLYEQYF
TRBJ2-5,NA,TRBV11-2,CASSLGTSGGRETQYF
TRBJ1-6,once,TRBV7-9,CASSLDPGLRNSPLHF
TRBJ2-3,NA,TRBV9,CASIGRDTQYF
TRBJ1-3,NA,TRBV4-1,CASSPISSGNTIYF
TRBJ2-7,NA,TRBV27,CASTPRDRGSYEQYF
TRBJ2-3,few,TRBV7-2,CASSLDRATDTQYF